The clone carrying this T cell receptor (beta chain) has more than one count but fewer than ten. The target antigen is unknown. The treatment denotes: roughly 10-day PBMC culture with coronavirus spike peptide pools or control peptides (ViraFEST assay). The sample belongs to a study of vaccination and CD4 T cells after COVID-19. Study-wide context: In culture, cells were exposed to overlapping spike peptides from SARS-CoV-2, HCoV-NL63, HCoV-OC43 and HCoV-229E.

The CDR3 has 15 residues. Germline V gene data show CDR1 as KGHDR and CDR2 as SFDVKD. V was shortened by 3 bases and J by 8 bases, with 16 bases between the two germline ends. Sequencing of DNA taken from cultured CD4+ T cells relied on the Oncomine TCR Beta short-read assay. TCRdb called the PCR reads again in MiXCR, with one record for every CDR3 protein. The data show 13,000 or so distinct CDR3 sequences, with about 30% seen just once and around 10% held by the top ten. The sample comprised CD4+ T cells from blood, cultured in vitro. The origin of this receptor is a human donor who had recovered from COVID-19. V and J are TRBV24-1 and TRBJ2-1; the D is unclear. The CDR3 is CATSDPLTARDEQFF. The DNA of the CDR3 is TGTGCCACCAGTGATCCACTAACCGCACGGGATGAGCAGTTCTTC.